This TCR beta chain was obtained from a study of shared clonotypes between healthy human individuals. Trimming stripped 4 bases from V and 7 bases from J, with 20 bases between. The CDR3 contains 15 residues. In germline, CDR1 is SGHRS, CDR2 YFSETQ. Among the donors, all were Caucasian adults who lived in Nashville, Tennessee. The CD4+ fraction was divided into a CD45RA+ naive subset and a CD45RA-negative memory subset. How the authors handled the data: ImmunoSEQ gave junction-only sequences without quality scores, so filtering differed. Profiled with immunoSEQ multiplex PCR; TCRdb holds only in-frame clones, not every one. V and J calls and clone size follow that table, whereas D and trimming were derived from the DNA. Among about 1.4 million clones listed, roughly 96% were seen once.

Sequencing used naive CD4+ T cells sorted from blood. Subset meaning: CD45RA+ positively selected. This sequence joins TRBV5-1 and TRBJ1-2; TRBD1 might be the D (6 bases). This receptor was obtained from a man younger than 40 in good health. The CDR3, as DNA: TGCGCCAGCAGCCCGACCCCAGGGGAAGCAAGTGGCTACACCTTC. It yields the protein CASSPTPGEASGYTF. Based on the CDR3 plus reference TRBV5-1 and TRBJ1-2, the full variable domain is KAGVTQTPRYLIKTRGQQVTLSCSPISGHRSVSWYQQTPGQGLQFLFEYFSETQRNKGNFPGRFSGRQFSNSRSEMNVSTLELGDSALYLCASSPTPGEASGYTFGSGTRLTVV.